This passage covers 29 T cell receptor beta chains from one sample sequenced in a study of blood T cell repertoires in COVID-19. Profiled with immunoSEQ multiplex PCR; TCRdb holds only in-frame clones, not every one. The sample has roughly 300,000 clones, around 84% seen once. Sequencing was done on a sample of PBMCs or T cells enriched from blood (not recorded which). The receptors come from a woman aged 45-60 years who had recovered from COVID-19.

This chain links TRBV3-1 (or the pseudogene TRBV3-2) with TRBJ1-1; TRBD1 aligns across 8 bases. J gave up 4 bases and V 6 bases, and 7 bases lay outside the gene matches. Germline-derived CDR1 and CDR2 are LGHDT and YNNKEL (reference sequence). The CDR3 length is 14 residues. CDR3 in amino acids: CASSPGTGITEAFF. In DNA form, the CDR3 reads TGTGCCAGCAGTCCCGGGACAGGTATCACTGAAGCTTTCTTT.

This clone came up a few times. In DNA, the CDR3 is TGTGCCAGCTCCCCGGACAGGGCGTATTCAGGGACTGAAGCTTTCTTT. Residues: CASSPDRAYSGTEAFF. The chain has TRBV18 and TRBJ1-1, with 8 bases aligning to TRBD1. V shed 6 bases, J shed 5 bases, and the junction held 14 bases outside the gene matches. The germline V gene encodes CDR1 KGHSH and CDR2 LQKENI. This CDR3 contains 16 residues.

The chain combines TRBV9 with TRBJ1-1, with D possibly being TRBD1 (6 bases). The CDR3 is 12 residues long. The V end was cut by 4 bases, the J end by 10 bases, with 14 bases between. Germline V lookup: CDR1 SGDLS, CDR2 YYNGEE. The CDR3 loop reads CASSRMGARAFF. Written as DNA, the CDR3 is TGTGCCAGCAGCCGTATGGGGGCGCGAGCTTTCTTT.

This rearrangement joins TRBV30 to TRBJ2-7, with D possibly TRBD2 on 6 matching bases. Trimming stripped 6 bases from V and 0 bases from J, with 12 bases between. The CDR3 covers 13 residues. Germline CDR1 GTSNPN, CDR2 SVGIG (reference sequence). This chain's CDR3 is CACKGLSSYEQYF. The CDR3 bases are TGTGCCTGTAAGGGACTGAGCTCCTACGAGCAGTACTTC.

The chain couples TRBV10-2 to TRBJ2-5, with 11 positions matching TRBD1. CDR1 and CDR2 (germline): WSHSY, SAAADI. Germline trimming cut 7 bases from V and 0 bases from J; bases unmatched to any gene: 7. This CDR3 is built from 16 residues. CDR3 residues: CASTDRGPSYQETQYF. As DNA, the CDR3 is TGCGCCAGCACGGACAGGGGGCCTTCGTACCAAGAGACCCAGTACTTC.

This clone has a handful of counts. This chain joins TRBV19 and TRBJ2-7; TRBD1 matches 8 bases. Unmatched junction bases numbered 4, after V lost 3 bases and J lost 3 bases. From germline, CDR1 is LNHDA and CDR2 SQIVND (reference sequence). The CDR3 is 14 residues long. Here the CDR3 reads CASSIGTGFYEQYF. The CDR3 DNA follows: TGTGCCAGTAGTATCGGGACAGGCTTCTACGAGCAGTACTTC.

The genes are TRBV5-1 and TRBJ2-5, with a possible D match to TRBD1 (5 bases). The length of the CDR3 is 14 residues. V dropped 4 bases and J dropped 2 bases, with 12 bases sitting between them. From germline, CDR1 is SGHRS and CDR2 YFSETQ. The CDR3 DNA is TGCGCCAGCAGCAGGCAGGGAATACAAGAGACCCAGTACTTC. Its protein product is CASSRQGIQETQYF.

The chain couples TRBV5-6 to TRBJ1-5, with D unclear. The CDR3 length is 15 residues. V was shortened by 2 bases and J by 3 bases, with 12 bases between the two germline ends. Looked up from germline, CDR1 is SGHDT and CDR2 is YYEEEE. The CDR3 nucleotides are TGTGCCAGCAGCTTTAGAGGGCGAAACAATCAGCCCCAGCATTTT. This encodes CASSFRGRNNQPQHF.

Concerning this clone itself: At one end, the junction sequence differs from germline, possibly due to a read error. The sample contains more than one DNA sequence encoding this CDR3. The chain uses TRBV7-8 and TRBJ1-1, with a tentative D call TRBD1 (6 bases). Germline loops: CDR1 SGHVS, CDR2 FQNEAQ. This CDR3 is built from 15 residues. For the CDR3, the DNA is TGTGCCAGCAGCTTAGCAGGGGGAGGGAACACTGAGGCTTTCTTT. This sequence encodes CASSLAGGGNTEAFF.

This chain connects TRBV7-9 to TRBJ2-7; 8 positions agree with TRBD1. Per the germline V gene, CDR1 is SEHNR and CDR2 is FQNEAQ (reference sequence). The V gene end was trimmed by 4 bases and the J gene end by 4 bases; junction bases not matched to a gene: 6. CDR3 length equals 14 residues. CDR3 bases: TGTGCCAGCAGCTCCCGACAGGGGATATACGAGCAGTACTTC. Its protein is CASSSRQGIYEQYF.

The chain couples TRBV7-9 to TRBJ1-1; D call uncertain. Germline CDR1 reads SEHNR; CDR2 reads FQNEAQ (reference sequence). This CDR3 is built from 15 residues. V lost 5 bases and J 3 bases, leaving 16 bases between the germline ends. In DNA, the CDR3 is TGTGCCAGCAGCCCAAACCTATATCGGTACACTGAAGCTTTCTTT. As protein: CASSPNLYRYTEAFF.

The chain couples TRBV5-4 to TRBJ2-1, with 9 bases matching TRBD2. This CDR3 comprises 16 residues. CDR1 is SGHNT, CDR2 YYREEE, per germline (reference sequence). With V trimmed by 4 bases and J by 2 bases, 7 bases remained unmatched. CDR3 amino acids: CASSPGGGGAYNEQFF. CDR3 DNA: TGTGCCAGCAGCCCGGGTGGCGGGGGGGCCTACAATGAGCAGTTCTTC.

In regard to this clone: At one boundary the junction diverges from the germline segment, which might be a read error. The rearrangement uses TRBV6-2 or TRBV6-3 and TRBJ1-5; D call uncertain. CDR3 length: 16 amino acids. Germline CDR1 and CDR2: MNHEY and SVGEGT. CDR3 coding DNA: TGTGCCAGCAGCTACTACACCCGTTATAGCAATCAGCCCCAGCATTTT. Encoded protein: CASSYYTRYSNQPQHF.

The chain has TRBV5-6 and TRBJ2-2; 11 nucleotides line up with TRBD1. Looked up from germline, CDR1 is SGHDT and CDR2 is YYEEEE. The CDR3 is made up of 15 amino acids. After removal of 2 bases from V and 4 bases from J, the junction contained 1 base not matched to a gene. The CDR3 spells CASSFGTGGTGELFF. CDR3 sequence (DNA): TGTGCCAGCAGCTTCGGGACAGGGGGCACCGGGGAGCTGTTTTTT.

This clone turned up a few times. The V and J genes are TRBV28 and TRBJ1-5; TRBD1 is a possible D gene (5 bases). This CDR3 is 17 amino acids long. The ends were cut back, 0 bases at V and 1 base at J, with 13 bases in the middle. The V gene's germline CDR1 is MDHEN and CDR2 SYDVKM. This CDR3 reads CASSLWGGNRSNQPQHF. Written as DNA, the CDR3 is TGTGCCAGCAGTTTATGGGGGGGGAATCGGAGCAATCAGCCCCAGCATTTT.

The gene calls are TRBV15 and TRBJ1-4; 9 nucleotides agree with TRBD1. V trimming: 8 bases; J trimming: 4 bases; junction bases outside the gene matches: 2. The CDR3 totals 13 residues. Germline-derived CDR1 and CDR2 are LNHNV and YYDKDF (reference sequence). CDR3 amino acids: CATDRGDNEKLFF. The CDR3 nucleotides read TGTGCCACCGACAGGGGGGATAATGAAAAACTGTTTTTT.

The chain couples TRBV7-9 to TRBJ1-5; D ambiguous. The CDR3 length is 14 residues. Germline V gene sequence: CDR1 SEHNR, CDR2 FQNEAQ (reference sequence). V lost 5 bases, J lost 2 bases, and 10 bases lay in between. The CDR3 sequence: CASSAQEGNQPQHF. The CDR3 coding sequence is TGTGCCAGCAGCGCCCAGGAGGGCAATCAGCCCCAGCATTTT.

CDR3 DNA sequence: TGTGCCAGCAGCTCGGTCCTGGGCGGGGAAGAGACCCAGTACTTC. Amino acids: CASSSVLGGEETQYF. The rearrangement uses TRBV11-1 and TRBJ2-5, with a tentative D call TRBD2 (6 bases). V gave up 4 bases and J gave up 3 bases, with 15 bases separating them. The CDR3 length is 15 residues. The germline gives CDR1 SGHAT, CDR2 FQDESV (reference sequence).

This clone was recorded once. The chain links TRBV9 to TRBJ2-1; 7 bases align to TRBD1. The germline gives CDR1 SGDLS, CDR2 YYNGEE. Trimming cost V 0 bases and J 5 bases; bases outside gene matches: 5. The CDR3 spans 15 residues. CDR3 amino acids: CASSVATGWNNEQFF. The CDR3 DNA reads TGTGCCAGCAGCGTAGCGACAGGGTGGAACAATGAGCAGTTCTTC.

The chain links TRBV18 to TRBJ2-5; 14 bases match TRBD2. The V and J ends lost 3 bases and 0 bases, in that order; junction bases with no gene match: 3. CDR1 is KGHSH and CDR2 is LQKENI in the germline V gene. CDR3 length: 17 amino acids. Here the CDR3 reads CASSPGLAGADQETQYF. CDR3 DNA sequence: TGTGCCAGCTCACCGGGACTAGCGGGAGCGGACCAAGAGACCCAGTACTTC. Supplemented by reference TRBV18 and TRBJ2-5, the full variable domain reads NAGVMQNPRHLVRRRGQEARLRCSPMKGHSHVYWYRQLPEEGLKFMVYLQKENIIDESGMPKERFSAEFPKEGPSILRIQQVVRGDSAAYFCASSPGLAGADQETQYFGPGTRLLVL.

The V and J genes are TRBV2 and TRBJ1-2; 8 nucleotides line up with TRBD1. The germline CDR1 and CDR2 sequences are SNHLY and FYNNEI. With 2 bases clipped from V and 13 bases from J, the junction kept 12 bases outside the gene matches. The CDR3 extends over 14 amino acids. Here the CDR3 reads CASSEYRAGGAATF. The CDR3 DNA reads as TGTGCCAGCAGTGAATATCGGGCAGGGGGCGCAGCCACCTTC.

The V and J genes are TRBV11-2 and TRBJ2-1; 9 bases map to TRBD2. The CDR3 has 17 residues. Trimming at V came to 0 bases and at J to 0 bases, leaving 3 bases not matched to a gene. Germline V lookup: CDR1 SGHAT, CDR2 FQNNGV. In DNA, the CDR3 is TGTGCCAGCAGCTTAGATCTAGCGGGGTACTCCTACAATGAGCAGTTCTTC. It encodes CASSLDLAGYSYNEQFF.

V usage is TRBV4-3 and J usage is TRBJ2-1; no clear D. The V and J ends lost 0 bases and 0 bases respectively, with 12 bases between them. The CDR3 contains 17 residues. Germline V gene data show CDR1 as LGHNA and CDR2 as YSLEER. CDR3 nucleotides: TGCGCCAGCAGCCAAGATAGTCTTAAGAGCTCCTACAATGAGCAGTTCTTC. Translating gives CASSQDSLKSSYNEQFF.

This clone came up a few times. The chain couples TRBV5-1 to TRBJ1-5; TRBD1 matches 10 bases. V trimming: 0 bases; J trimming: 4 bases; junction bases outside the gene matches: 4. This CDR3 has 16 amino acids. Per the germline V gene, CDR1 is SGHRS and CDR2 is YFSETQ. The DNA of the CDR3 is TGCGCCAGCAGCTTGGTACCGGGACAGGGGAATCAGCCCCAGCATTTT. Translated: CASSLVPGQGNQPQHF.

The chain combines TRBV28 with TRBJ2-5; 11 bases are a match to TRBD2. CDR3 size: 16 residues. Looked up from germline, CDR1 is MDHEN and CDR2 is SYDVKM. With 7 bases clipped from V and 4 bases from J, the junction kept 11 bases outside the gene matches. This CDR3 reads CASTTSGSGFGETQYF. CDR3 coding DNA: TGTGCCAGCACTACTAGCGGGAGCGGCTTTGGAGAGACCCAGTACTTC. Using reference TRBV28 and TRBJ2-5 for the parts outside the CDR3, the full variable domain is DVKVTQSSRYLVKRTGEKVFLECVQDMDHENMFWYRQDPGLGLRLIYFSYDVKMKEKGDIPEGYSVSREKKERFSLILESASTNQTSMYLCASTTSGSGFGETQYFGPGTRLLVL.

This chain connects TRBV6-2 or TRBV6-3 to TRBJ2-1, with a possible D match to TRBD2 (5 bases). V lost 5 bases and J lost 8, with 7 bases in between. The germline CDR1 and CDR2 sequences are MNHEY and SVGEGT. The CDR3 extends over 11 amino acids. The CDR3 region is CASSDGDEQFF. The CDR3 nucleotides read TGTGCCAGCAGTGACGGGGATGAGCAGTTCTTC.

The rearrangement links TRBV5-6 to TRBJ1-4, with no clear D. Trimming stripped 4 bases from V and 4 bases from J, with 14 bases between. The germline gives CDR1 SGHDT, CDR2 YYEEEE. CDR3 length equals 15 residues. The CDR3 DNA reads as TGTGCCAGCAGCCAACTGGGGAGAATTAATGAAAAACTGTTTTTT. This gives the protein CASSQLGRINEKLFF.

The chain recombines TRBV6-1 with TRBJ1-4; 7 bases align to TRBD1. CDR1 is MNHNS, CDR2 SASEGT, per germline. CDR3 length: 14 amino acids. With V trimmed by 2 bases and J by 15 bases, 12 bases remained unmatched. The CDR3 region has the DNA TGTGCCAGCAGTGAAAGACAGGGTAGAGAAGGGGTGTTTTTT. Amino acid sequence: CASSERQGREGVFF.

CDR3 region: CASRLAGINEQFF. CDR3 nucleotides: TGTGCCAGCAGACTAGCGGGAATCAATGAGCAGTTCTTC. The chain recombines TRBV12-3 or TRBV12-4 with TRBJ2-1, with 10 bases identical to TRBD2. With 6 bases clipped from V and 6 bases from J, the junction kept 2 bases outside the gene matches. The CDR3 has 13 residues.